This T cell receptor (beta chain) stems from a study of blood T cell repertoires in COVID-19. The table came from immunoSEQ multiplex PCR; TCRdb's copy has only in-frame clones and leaves some out. Among about 80,000 clones listed, roughly nine tenths were seen once. In regard to this clone: Other DNA sequences in this sample translate to the same CDR3.

This CDR3 has 13 residues. V was pared by 4 bases and J by 2 bases, with 8 bases between. The germline CDR1 and CDR2 sequences are LGHDT and YNNKEL (reference sequence). V and J are TRBV3-1 (or the pseudogene TRBV3-2) and TRBJ1-1; D might be TRBD1 (5 bases). The sequenced material came from peripheral blood. The receptor's source is a woman aged 50 to 65 in a cohort sampled during active COVID-19. CDR3 sequence: CASSLTGNTEAFF. CDR3 in DNA: TGTGCCAGCAGCCTTACAGGTAACACTGAAGCTTTCTTT.